The clone carrying this TCR beta chain has just one count. Its antigen is still unknown. Each hyperthyroidism patient was newly diagnosed, with under 2 months' duration, and aged 18 to 65. This sample stems from a study of Graves' ophthalmopathy and Graves' hyperthyroidism. Turning to the study itself: The term stable hyperthyroidism indicated an absence of ophthalmopathy within 18 months of follow-up. General study findings and limits: Discriminating ophthalmopathy from stable hyperthyroidism, a 13-signature model attained a sensitivity of approximately 90% and a specificity of 81.08%. The model's ophthalmopathy progression predictions had about 69% sensitivity and 72% to 80% specificity.

CDR1 is MNHEY and CDR2 is SVGAGI in the germline V gene. Trimming stripped 6 bases from V and 5 bases from J, with 13 bases between. The CDR3 covers 13 residues. Amplified material comprised TCR beta CDR3 regions derived from RNA transcripts. First-round RT-PCR used HTBI primers; second-round multiplex PCR followed. From the multiplex PCR reads, TCRdb called clonotypes with MiXCR, one entry per CDR3 protein. This sample carries around 1,200,000 distinct CDR3 sequences, about 35% of them seen once, and the ten largest clones take around 10%. This rearrangement joins TRBV6-5 to TRBJ2-5, with D hard to call. The sequence derives from an adult man with Graves' hyperthyroidism. Source material: peripheral blood or thyroid tissue (not recorded which). The CDR3 DNA reads as TGTGCCAGCAGGAAATTAGGGATGGAGACCCAGTACTTC. This codes for CASRKLGMETQYF.